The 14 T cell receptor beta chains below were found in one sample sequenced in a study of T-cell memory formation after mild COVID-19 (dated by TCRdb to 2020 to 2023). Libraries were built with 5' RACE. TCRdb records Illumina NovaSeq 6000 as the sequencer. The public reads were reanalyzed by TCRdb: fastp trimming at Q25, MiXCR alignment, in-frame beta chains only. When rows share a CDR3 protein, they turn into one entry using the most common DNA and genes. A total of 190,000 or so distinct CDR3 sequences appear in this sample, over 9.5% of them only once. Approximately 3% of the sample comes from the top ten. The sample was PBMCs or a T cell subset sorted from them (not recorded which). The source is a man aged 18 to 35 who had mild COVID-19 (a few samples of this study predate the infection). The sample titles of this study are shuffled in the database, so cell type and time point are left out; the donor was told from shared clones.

CDR3 coding DNA: TGTGCCAGCAGCCCAGGGACAGCCAAGCCCCAGCATTTT. Translation gives CASSPGTAKPQHF. This chain links TRBV11-2 with TRBJ1-5; 7 nucleotides match TRBD1. CDR3 size: 13 residues. Germline-derived CDR1 and CDR2 are SGHAT and FQNNGV. After removal of 5 bases from V and 8 bases from J, the junction contained 6 bases not matched to a gene.

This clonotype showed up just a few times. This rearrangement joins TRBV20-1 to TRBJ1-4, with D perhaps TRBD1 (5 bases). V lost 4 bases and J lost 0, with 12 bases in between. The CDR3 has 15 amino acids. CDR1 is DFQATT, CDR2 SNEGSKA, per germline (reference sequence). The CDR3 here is CSAKGDPATNEKLFF. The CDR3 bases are TGCAGTGCTAAAGGGGACCCGGCAACTAATGAAAAACTGTTTTTT.

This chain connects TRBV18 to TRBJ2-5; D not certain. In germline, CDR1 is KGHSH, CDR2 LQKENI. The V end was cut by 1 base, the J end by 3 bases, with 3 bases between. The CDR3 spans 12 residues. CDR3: CASSPREETQYF. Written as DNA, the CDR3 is TGTGCCAGCTCACCACGGGAAGAGACCCAGTACTTC.

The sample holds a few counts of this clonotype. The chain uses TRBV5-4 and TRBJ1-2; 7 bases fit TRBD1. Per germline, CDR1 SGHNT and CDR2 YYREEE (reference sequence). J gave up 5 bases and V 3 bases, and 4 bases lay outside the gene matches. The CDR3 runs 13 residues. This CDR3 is CASSYTGEYGYTF. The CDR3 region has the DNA TGTGCCAGCAGCTATACAGGGGAGTATGGCTACACCTTC.

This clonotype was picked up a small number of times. CDR3 nucleotides: TGTGCCAGCAGCTTAATGGGGGGATCTACTGAAGCTTTCTTT. This gives the protein CASSLMGGSTEAFF. The chain combines TRBV7-3 with TRBJ1-1, with D maybe TRBD1 (5 bases). Trimming removed 1 base at V and 5 bases at J, with 11 bases between. The CDR3 consists of 14 residues. The germline gives CDR1 SGHTA, CDR2 FQGTGA.

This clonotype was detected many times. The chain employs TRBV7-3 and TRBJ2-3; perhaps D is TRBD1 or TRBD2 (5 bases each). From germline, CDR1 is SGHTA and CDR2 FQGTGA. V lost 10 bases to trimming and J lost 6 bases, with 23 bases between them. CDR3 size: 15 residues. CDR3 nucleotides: TGTGCCACGCGGGCAGGTGGGGGTCCTGTCGATACGCAGTATTTT. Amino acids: CATRAGGGPVDTQYF.

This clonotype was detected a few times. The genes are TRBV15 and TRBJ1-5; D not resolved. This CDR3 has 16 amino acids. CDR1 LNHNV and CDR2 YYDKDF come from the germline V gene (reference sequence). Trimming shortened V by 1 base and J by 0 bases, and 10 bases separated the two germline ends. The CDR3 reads CATSRGYGYSNQPQHF. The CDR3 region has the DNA TGTGCCACCAGCAGAGGGTACGGATATAGCAATCAGCCCCAGCATTTT.

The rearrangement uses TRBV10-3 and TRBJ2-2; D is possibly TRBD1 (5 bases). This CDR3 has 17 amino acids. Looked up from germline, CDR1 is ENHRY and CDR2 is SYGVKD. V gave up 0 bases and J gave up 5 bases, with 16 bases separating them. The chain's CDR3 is CAISESKGFWQTGELFF. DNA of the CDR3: TGTGCCATCAGTGAGTCGAAGGGGTTTTGGCAGACCGGGGAGCTGTTTTTT.

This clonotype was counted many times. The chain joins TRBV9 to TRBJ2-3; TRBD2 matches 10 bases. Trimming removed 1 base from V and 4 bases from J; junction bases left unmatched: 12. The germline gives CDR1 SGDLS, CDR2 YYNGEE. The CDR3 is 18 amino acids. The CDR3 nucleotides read TGTGCCAGCAGCGTAAGCCTAGCGGGGGCCCCGCCCGCAGATACGCAGTATTTT. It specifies CASSVSLAGAPPADTQYF.

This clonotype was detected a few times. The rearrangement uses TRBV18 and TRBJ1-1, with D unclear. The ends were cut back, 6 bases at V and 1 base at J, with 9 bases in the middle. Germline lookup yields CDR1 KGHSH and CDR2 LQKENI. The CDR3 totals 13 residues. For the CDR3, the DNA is TGTGCCAGCTCGACGACGGGGAACACTGAAGCTTTCTTT. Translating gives CASSTTGNTEAFF.

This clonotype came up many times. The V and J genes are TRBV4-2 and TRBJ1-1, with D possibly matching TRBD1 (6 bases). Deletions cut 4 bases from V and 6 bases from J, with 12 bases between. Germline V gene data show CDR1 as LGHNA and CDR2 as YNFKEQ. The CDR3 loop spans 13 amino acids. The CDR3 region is CASSPHREAEAFF. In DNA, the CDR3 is TGTGCCAGCAGCCCTCACAGGGAGGCTGAAGCTTTCTTT.

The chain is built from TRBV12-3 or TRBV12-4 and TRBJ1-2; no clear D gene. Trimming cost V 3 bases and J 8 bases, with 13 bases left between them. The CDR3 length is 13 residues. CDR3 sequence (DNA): TGTGCCAGCAGTTTCCGGGGAGAAGGCGGCTACACCTTC. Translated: CASSFRGEGGYTF.

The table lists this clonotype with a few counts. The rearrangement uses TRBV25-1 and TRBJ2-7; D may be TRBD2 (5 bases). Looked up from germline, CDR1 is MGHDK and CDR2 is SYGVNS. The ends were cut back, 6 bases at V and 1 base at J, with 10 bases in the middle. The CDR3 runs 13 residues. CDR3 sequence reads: CASRDSGSYEQYF. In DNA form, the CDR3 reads TGTGCCAGCAGGGACTCAGGATCCTACGAGCAGTACTTC.

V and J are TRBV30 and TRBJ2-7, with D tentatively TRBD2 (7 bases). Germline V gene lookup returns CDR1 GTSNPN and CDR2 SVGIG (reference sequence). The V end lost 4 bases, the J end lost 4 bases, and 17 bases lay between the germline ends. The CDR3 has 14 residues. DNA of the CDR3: TGTGCCTGGACCGGGAGGAACAGGGAGTACGAGCAGTACTTC. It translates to CAWTGRNREYEQYF.